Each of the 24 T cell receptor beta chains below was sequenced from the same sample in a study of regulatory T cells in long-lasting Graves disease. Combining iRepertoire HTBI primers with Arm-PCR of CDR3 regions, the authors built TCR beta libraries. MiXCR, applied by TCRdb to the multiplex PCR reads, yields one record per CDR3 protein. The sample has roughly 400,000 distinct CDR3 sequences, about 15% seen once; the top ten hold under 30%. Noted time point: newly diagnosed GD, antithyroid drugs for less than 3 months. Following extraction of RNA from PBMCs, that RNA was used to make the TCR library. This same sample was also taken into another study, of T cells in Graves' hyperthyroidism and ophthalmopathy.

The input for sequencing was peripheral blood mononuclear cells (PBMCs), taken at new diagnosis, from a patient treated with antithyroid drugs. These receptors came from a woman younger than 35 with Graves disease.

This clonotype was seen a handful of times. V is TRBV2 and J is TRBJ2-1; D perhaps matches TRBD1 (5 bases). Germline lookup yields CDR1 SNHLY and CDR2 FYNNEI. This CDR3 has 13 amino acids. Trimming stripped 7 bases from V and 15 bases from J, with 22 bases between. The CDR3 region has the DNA TGTGCCAGCAATTTTAAAACAGGTGAAATCAGGTTCTTC. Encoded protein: CASNFKTGEIRFF. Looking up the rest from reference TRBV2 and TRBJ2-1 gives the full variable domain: EPEVTQTPSHQVTQMGQEVILRCVPISNHLYFYWYRQILGQKVEFLVSFYNNEISEKSEIFDDQFSVERPDGSNFTLKIRSTKLEDSAMYFCASNFKTGEIRFFGPGTRLTVL.

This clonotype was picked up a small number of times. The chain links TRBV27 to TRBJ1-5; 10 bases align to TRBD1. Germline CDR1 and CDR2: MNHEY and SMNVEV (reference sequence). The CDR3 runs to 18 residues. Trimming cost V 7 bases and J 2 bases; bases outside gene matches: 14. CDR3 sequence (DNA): TGTGCCAGCAAACCTCGGGACAGGGGAGTCAAGGGCAATCAGCCCCAGCATTTT. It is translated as CASKPRDRGVKGNQPQHF.

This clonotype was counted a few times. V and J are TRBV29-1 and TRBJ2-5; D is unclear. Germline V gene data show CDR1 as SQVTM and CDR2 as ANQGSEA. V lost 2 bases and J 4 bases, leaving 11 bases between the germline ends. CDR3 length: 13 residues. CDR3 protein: CSVEKGLGETQYF. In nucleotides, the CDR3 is TGCAGCGTTGAAAAGGGTTTAGGAGAGACCCAGTACTTC.

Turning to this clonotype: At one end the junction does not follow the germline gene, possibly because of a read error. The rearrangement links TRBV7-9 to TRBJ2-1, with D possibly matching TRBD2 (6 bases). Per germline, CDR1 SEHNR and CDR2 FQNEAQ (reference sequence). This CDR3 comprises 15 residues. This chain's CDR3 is CASSLGTADYNKQFF. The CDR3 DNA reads TGTGCCAGCAGCTTGGGTACTGCGGACTACAATAAGCAGTTCTTC.

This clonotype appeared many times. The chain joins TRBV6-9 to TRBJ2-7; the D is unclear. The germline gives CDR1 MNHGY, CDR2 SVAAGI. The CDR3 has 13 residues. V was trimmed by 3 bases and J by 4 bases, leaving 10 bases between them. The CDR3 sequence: CASSYQTAYEQYF. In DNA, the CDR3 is TGTGCCAGCAGTTACCAAACAGCATACGAGCAGTACTTC.

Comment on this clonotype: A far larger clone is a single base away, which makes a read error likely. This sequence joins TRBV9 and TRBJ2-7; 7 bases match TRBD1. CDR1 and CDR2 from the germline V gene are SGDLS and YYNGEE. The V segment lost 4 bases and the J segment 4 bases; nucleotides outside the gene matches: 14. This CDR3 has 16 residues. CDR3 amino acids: CASSQDRDPPPYEQYF. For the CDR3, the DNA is TGTGCCAGCAGCCAAGACAGGGACCCCCCTCCATACGAGCAGTACTTC. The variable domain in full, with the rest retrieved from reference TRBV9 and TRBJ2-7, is DSGVTQTPKHLITATGQRVTLRCSPRSGDLSVYWYQQSLDQGLQFLIQYYNGEERAKGNILERFSAQQFPDLHSELNLSSLELGDSALYFCASSQDRDPPPYEQYFGPGTRLTVT.

Here the CDR3 reads CASSLEGSQPQHF. CDR3 sequence (DNA): TGTGCCAGCAGCTTAGAAGGGAGTCAGCCCCAGCATTTT. The V and J genes are TRBV7-6 and TRBJ1-5, with D unresolved. V gave up 1 base and J gave up 6 bases, with 7 bases separating them. Germline V gene sequence: CDR1 SGHVS, CDR2 FNYEAQ. This CDR3 has 13 residues.

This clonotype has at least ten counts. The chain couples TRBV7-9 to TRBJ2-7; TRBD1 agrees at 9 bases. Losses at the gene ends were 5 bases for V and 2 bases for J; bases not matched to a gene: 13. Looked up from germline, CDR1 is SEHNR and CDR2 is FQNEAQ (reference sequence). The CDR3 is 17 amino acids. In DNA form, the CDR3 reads TGTGCCAGCAGCCACGGGACCCCGGGACAGGGACCCTACGAGCAGTACTTC. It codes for CASSHGTPGQGPYEQYF.

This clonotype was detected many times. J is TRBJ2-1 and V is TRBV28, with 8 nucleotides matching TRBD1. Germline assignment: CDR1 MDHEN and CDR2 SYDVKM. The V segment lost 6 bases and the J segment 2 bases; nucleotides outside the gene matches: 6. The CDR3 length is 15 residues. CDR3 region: CASRTGTGPYNEQFF. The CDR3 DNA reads TGTGCCAGCAGGACCGGGACAGGCCCCTACAATGAGCAGTTCTTC.

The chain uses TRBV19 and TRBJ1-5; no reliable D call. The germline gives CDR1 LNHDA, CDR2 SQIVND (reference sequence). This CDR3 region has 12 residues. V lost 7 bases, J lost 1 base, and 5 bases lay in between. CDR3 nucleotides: TGTGCCAGTAAACGGAGCAATCAGCCCCAGCATTTT. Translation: CASKRSNQPQHF.

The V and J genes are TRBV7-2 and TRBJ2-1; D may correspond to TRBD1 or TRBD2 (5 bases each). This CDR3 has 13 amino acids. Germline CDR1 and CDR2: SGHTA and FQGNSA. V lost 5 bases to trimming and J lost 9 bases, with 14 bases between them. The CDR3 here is CASSQTRGGEQFF. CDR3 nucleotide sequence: TGTGCCAGCAGCCAAACGAGGGGTGGTGAGCAGTTCTTC.

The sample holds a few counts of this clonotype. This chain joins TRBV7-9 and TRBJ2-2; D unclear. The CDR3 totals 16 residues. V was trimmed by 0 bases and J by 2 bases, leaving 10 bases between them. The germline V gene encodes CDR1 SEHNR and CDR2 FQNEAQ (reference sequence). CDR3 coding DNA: TGTGCCAGCAGCTTAGCGCGCCAGAAAAACACCGGGGAGCTGTTTTTT. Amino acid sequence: CASSLARQKNTGELFF.

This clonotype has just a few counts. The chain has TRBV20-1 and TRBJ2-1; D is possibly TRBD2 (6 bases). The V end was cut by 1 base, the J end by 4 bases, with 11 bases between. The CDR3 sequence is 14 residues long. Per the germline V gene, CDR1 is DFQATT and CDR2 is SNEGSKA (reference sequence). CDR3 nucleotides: TGCAGTGCTAGAGGACTAGTTACATACAATGAGCAGTTCTTC. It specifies CSARGLVTYNEQFF.

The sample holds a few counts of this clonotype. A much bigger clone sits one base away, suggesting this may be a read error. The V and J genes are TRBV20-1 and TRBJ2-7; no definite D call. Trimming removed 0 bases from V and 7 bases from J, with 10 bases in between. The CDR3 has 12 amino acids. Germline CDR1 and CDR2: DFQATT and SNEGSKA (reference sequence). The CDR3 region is CSARDQENEQYF. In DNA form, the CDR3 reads TGCAGTGCTAGAGATCAAGAGAATGAGCAGTACTTC.

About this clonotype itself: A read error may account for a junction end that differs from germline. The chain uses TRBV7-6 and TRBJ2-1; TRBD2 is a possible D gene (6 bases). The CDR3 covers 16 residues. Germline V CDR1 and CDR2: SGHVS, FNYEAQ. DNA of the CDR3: TGTGCTAGCAGCTTAGCCCTAGCGAGCGGTAACAATGAGCAGTTCTTC. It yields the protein CASSLALASGNNEQFF.

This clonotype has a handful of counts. This chain's CDR3 is CASSLVPETSYEQYF. In DNA form, the CDR3 reads TGCGCCAGCAGCTTGGTTCCAGAAACTAGCTACGAGCAGTACTTC. This rearrangement joins TRBV5-1 to TRBJ2-7; the D gene is possibly TRBD2 (5 bases). Germline CDR1 and CDR2: SGHRS and YFSETQ. With 0 bases removed from V and 3 bases from J, the gap between germline ends came to 13 bases. The CDR3 has 15 residues.

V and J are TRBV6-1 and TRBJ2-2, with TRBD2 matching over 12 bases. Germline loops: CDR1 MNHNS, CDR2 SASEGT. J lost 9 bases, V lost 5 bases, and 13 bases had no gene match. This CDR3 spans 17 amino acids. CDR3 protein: CASSKGLAGGNVWELFF. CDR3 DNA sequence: TGTGCCAGCAGTAAGGGACTAGCGGGTGGTAACGTCTGGGAGCTGTTTTTT.

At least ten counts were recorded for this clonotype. DNA of the CDR3: TGTGCCATCAGAGGCGGGACTGAAGCTTTCTTT. Its translation: CAIRGGTEAFF. The chain joins TRBV10-3 to TRBJ1-1; D ambiguous. Germline CDR1 ENHRY, CDR2 SYGVKD. Between the trimmed V and J ends, which lost 6 bases and 5 bases, there was a span of 7 bases. The CDR3 contains 11 residues.

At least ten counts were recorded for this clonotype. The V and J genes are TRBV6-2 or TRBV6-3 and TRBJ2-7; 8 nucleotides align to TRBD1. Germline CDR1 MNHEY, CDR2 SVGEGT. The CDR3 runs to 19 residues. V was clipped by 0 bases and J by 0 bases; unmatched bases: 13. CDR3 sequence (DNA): TGTGCCAGCAGTTACTCGTTTCCCCACCCGGGACAGGCCTCCTACGAGCAGTACTTC. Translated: CASSYSFPHPGQASYEQYF.

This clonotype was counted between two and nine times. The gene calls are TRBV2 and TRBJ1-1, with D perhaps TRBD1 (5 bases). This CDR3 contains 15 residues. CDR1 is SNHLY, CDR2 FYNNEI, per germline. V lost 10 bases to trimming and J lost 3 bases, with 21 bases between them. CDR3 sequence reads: CATRPRGERYTEAFF. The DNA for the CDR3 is TGTGCCACCCGACCCCGGGGGGAGAGGTACACTGAAGCTTTCTTT.

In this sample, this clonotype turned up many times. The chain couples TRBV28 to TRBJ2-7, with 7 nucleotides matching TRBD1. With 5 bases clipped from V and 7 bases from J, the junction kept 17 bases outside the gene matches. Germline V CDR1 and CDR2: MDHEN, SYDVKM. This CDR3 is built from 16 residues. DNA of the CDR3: TGTGCCAGCAGTCCCCAGGCGAAGGGGGCTTTGGGTGAGCAGTACTTC. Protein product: CASSPQAKGALGEQYF.

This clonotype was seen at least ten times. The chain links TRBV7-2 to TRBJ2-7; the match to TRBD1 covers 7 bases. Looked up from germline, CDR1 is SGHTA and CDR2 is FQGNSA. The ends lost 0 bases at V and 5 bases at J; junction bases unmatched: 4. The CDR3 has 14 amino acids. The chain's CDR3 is CASSLALTGNEQYF. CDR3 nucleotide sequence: TGTGCCAGCAGCTTAGCCCTGACAGGGAACGAGCAGTACTTC.

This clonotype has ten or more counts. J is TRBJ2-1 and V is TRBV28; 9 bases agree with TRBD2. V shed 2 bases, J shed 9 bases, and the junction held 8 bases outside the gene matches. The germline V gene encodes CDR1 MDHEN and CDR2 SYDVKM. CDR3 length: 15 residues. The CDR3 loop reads CASSLRGRGDGEQFF. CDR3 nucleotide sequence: TGTGCCAGCAGTTTACGCGGGAGGGGGGATGGTGAGCAGTTCTTC.

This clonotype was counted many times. The CDR3 protein is CASSYSAGWTGELFF. The CDR3 bases are TGTGCCAGCAGTTACTCCGCGGGATGGACCGGGGAGCTGTTTTTT. The rearrangement links TRBV6-9 to TRBJ2-2, with D perhaps TRBD2 (6 bases). V was clipped by 3 bases and J by 5 bases, with 13 bases between them. The germline gives CDR1 MNHGY, CDR2 SVAAGI. The CDR3 has 15 residues.